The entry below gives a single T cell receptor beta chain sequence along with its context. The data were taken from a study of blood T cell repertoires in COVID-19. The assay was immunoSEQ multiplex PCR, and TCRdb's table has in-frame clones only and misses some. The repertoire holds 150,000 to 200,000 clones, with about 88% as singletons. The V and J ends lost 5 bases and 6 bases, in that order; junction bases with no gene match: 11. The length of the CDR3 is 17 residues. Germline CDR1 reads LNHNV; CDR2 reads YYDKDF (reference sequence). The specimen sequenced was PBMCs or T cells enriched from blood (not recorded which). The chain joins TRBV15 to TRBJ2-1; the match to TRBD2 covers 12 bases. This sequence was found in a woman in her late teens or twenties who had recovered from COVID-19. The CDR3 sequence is CATSRTRLAGVANEQFF. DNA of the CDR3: TGTGCCACCAGCCGAACCCGACTAGCGGGAGTCGCCAATGAGCAGTTCTTC.